Below, 25 T cell receptor beta chains from the same sample are listed, as sequenced in a study of regulatory T cells in long-lasting Graves disease. Time point: persistent/refractory GD, antithyroid drugs over 5 years with positive TRAb. RNA from PBMCs was the source of the TCR library. Assembly of TCR beta libraries relied on iRepertoire HTBI primers together with Arm-PCR of CDR3 regions. TCRdb independently ran MiXCR on the multiplex PCR reads; one entry per CDR3 protein. In the table there are roughly 490,000 distinct CDR3 sequences, around a fifth of which are singletons. Sequenced here: peripheral blood mononuclear cells (PBMCs), sampled when the disease was refractory, from a patient treated with antithyroid drugs. The source of these receptors is a female donor with Graves disease.

The gene calls are TRBV28 and TRBJ2-1; a possible D gene is TRBD2 (5 bases). Trimming took 4 bases from V and 7 from J, leaving 11 bases between them. Germline CDR1 MDHEN, CDR2 SYDVKM. This CDR3 is 13 amino acids long. The CDR3 region is CASSSSTINEQFF. The CDR3 bases are TGTGCCAGCAGTTCCTCGACTATAAATGAGCAGTTCTTC.

There are many counts of this clonotype. This chain uses TRBV5-1 with TRBJ1-6, with a weak D call TRBD1 (5 bases). The CDR3 extends over 14 amino acids. Trimming left V 4 bases short and J 9 bases short, with 14 bases between. Per germline, CDR1 SGHRS and CDR2 YFSETQ. The CDR3 here is CASSPGGASSPLHF. In nucleotides, the CDR3 is TGCGCCAGCAGCCCCGGAGGGGCAAGTTCACCCCTCCACTTT.

V gene TRBV20-1 combines with J gene TRBJ2-5; no firm D call. The CDR3 is made up of 13 amino acids. V dropped 0 bases and J dropped 2 bases, with 7 bases sitting between them. Germline-derived CDR1 and CDR2 are DFQATT and SNEGSKA (reference sequence). The CDR3 bases are TGCAGTGCTAGAGATAGACTTCAAGAGACCCAGTACTTC. This translates into CSARDRLQETQYF.

The chain carries TRBV6-1 and TRBJ2-7; D perhaps matches TRBD1 (7 bases). The germline CDR1 and CDR2 sequences are MNHNS and SASEGT. V lost 6 bases and J 6 bases, leaving 21 bases between the germline ends. There are 15 residues in the CDR3. Here the CDR3 reads CASRPLSGQAPEQYF. CDR3 sequence (DNA): TGTGCCAGCAGGCCCCTTAGCGGACAGGCCCCCGAGCAGTACTTC.

This clonotype was picked up one time. A much larger clone lies a single base off, so this may be a read error. The chain uses TRBV6-2 or TRBV6-3 and TRBJ1-2, with D maybe TRBD1 (5 bases). The CDR3 length is 13 residues. Germline V lookup: CDR1 MNHEY, CDR2 SVGEGT. The chain's CDR3 is CATDGGGGYGYNF. CDR3 coding DNA: TGTGCCACTGATGGGGGGGGAGGCTATGGCTACAACTTC.

V is TRBV18 and J is TRBJ1-5; tentative D call: TRBD1 (5 bases). This CDR3 region has 13 residues. CDR1 and CDR2 (germline): KGHSH, LQKENI. V lost 6 bases to trimming and J lost 5 bases, with 11 bases between them. CDR3 residues: CASSDSKDQPQHF. The CDR3 nucleotides are TGTGCCAGCTCCGACAGCAAAGATCAGCCCCAGCATTTT.

The chain carries TRBV4-1 and TRBJ2-1; 11 nucleotides match TRBD2. J gave up 6 bases and V 4 bases, and 2 bases lay outside the gene matches. Germline CDR1 MGHRA, CDR2 YSYEKL. This CDR3 comprises 14 residues. CDR3 residues: CASSLTSGGNEQFF. In DNA form, the CDR3 reads TGCGCCAGCAGCCTCACTAGCGGGGGCAATGAGCAGTTCTTC.

The sample holds many counts of this clonotype. The V and J genes are TRBV10-3 and TRBJ1-1; 9 bases match TRBD1. This CDR3 contains 13 residues. CDR1 and CDR2 from the germline V gene are ENHRY and SYGVKD. The V and J ends lost 11 bases and 1 base, in that order; junction bases with no gene match: 5. CDR3 amino acids: CAGGQGSNTEAFF. In DNA, the CDR3 is TGTGCCGGCGGACAGGGGTCGAACACTGAAGCTTTCTTT.

The chain couples TRBV4-3 to TRBJ1-6; tentative D call: TRBD1 (5 bases). Germline CDR1 and CDR2: LGHNA and YSLEER. The germline V and J ends were trimmed by 2 bases and 8 bases, with 13 bases remaining between them. The CDR3 runs 15 residues. The CDR3 protein is CASSQNSGTDSPLHF. The CDR3 DNA reads TGCGCCAGCAGCCAAAACTCAGGGACGGATTCACCCCTCCACTTT.

This clonotype was counted many times. The chain couples TRBV7-2 to TRBJ2-5, with D possibly matching TRBD2 (7 bases). Germline-derived CDR1 and CDR2 are SGHTA and FQGNSA. This CDR3 spans 16 amino acids. Trimming took off 5 bases at V and 4 bases at J, with 20 bases between the two ends. CDR3 region: CASSLGGGRAGETQYF. The CDR3 nucleotides read TGTGCCAGCAGCCTAGGGGGGGGCCGAGCAGGAGAGACCCAGTACTTC. Filled out from reference TRBV7-2 and TRBJ2-5, the complete variable domain reads GAGVSQSPSNKVTEKGKDVELRCDPISGHTALYWYRQSLGQGLEFLIYFQGNSAPDKSGLPSDRFSAERTGGSVSTLTIQRTQQEDSAVYLCASSLGGGRAGETQYFGPGTRLLVL.

The chain couples TRBV18 to TRBJ2-7; D call uncertain. Germline V lookup: CDR1 KGHSH, CDR2 LQKENI. The CDR3 runs 15 residues. Trimming removed 2 bases at V and 1 base at J, with 12 bases between. CDR3: CASSPASHASYEQYF. The CDR3 bases are TGTGCCAGCTCACCAGCGAGTCACGCTTCCTACGAGCAGTACTTC.

As for this clonotype: This may stem from a read error, because a much larger clone lies one nucleotide away. The chain has TRBV28 and TRBJ2-7; 9 bases agree with TRBD1. The CDR3 totals 15 residues. CDR1 and CDR2 (germline): MDHEN, SYDVKM. CDR3 nucleotide sequence: TGTGCCAGCAGAGGGACAGGGCCCTCCCCGGGCGAGCAGCACTTC. As protein: CASRGTGPSPGEQHF.

The gene calls are TRBV20-1 and TRBJ1-3; D is ambiguous. The V and J ends lost 1 base and 11 bases respectively, with 12 bases between them. This CDR3 has 12 amino acids. The germline V gene encodes CDR1 DFQATT and CDR2 SNEGSKA (reference sequence). The CDR3 bases are TGCAGTGCTAGAGCATCAATCGATGCCATATATTTT. Its protein is CSARASIDAIYF.

The chain is built from TRBV19 and TRBJ1-5; TRBD1 matches at 9 bases. This CDR3 region has 13 residues. The V segment lost 11 bases and the J segment 5 bases; nucleotides outside the gene matches: 7. Germline CDR1 and CDR2: LNHDA and SQIVND (reference sequence). The CDR3 DNA follows: TGTGCCTCATCAACAGGGGGCTATCAGCCCCAGCATTTT. Translation: CASSTGGYQPQHF. Variable domain in full (rest from reference TRBV19 and TRBJ1-5): DGGITQSPKYLFRKEGQNVTLSCEQNLNHDAMYWYRQDPGQGLRLIYYSQIVNDFQKGDIAEGYSVSREKKESFPLTVTSAQKNPTAFYLCASSTGGYQPQHFGDGTRLSIL.

The J gene is TRBJ2-6, the V gene TRBV2, with a tentative D call TRBD1 (6 bases). V gave up 6 bases and J gave up 0 bases, with 18 bases separating them. Germline V CDR1 and CDR2: SNHLY, FYNNEI. The CDR3 consists of 18 residues. CDR3 DNA: TGTGCCAGCAGGAACGACTTTTTACAGGGCTCTGGGGCCAACGTCCTGACTTTC. This gives the protein CASRNDFLQGSGANVLTF.

The genes are TRBV28 and TRBJ1-3; D not certain. Trimming left V 4 bases short and J 2 bases short, with 9 bases between. CDR3 length: 14 residues. CDR1 and CDR2 from the germline V gene are MDHEN and SYDVKM. This chain's CDR3 is CASSSGEPGNTIYF. The DNA for the CDR3 is TGTGCCAGCAGTTCTGGGGAACCTGGAAACACCATATATTTT.

The rearrangement joins TRBV30 to TRBJ1-1; D remains ambiguous. V was shortened by 4 bases and J by 2 bases, with 14 bases between the two germline ends. This CDR3 comprises 14 residues. CDR1 GTSNPN and CDR2 SVGIG come from the germline V gene (reference sequence). CDR3 DNA: TGTGCCTGGACCACGGTTGGAGGAAACACTGAAGCTTTCTTT. Encoded protein: CAWTTVGGNTEAFF.

This chain joins TRBV6-1 and TRBJ2-2; TRBD1 agrees at 11 bases. Looked up from germline, CDR1 is MNHNS and CDR2 is SASEGT. The junction had 4 bases not matched to a gene; V was cut back by 6 bases and J by 4 bases. The CDR3 totals 15 residues. CDR3 DNA sequence: TGTGCCAGCAGCTGGGACAGGGGGGGCACCGGGGAGCTGTTTTTT. This gives the protein CASSWDRGGTGELFF.

This clonotype has a single count. Compared with germline, one end of the junction differs, possibly owing to a read error. This rearrangement joins TRBV7-7 to TRBJ2-2; a weak D match, TRBD1 (6 bases). CDR1 is SSHAT and CDR2 is FNYEAQ in the germline V gene (reference sequence). The CDR3 is made up of 17 amino acids. The CDR3 DNA is TGCGCCAGCAGCCAAAGGACATCAGGGGCGAACACCGGGGAGCTGTTTTTT. Encoded protein: CASSQRTSGANTGELFF. Variable domain in full (rest from reference TRBV7-7 and TRBJ2-2): GAGVSQSPRYKVTKRGQDVTLRCDPISSHATLYWYQQALGQGPEFLTYFNYEAQPDKSGLPSDRFSAERPEGSISTLTIQRTEQRDSAMYRCASSQRTSGANTGELFFGEGSRLTVL.

This clonotype was observed a single time. This chain connects TRBV19 to TRBJ1-5; perhaps TRBD1 as D (5 bases). Trimming left V 3 bases short and J 1 base short, with 10 bases between. This CDR3 is built from 15 residues. The V gene's germline CDR1 is LNHDA and CDR2 SQIVND (reference sequence). The CDR3 loop reads CASSIIGASNQPQHF. The CDR3 DNA sequence: TGTGCCAGTAGTATTATAGGGGCGAGCAATCAGCCCCAGCATTTT.

The rearrangement joins TRBV2 to TRBJ1-1; maybe TRBD1 (5 bases). The germline gives CDR1 SNHLY, CDR2 FYNNEI. The CDR3 contains 12 residues. V gave up 2 bases and J gave up 10 bases, with 11 bases separating them. CDR3 in amino acids: CASSEQGRGAFF. The CDR3, as DNA: TGTGCCAGCAGTGAACAGGGAAGGGGAGCTTTCTTT. The full variable domain, in which reference TRBV2 and TRBJ1-1 provide the parts outside the CDR3, is EPEVTQTPSHQVTQMGQEVILRCVPISNHLYFYWYRQILGQKVEFLVSFYNNEISEKSEIFDDQFSVERPDGSNFTLKIRSTKLEDSAMYFCASSEQGRGAFFGQGTRLTVV.

The chain is built from TRBV6-1 and TRBJ2-2; the match to TRBD1 covers 10 bases. V trimming: 6 bases; J trimming: 6 bases; junction bases outside the gene matches: 4. The length of the CDR3 is 14 residues. CDR1 is MNHNS and CDR2 is SASEGT in the germline V gene. Written as DNA, the CDR3 is TGTGCCAGCAGCCGAGGGACAGGGGCCGGGGAGCTGTTTTTT. Its translation: CASSRGTGAGELFF.

The table lists this clonotype with many counts. The chain joins TRBV28 to TRBJ2-5, with TRBD1 matching 8 bases. Germline loops: CDR1 MDHEN, CDR2 SYDVKM. Losses at the gene ends were 5 bases for V and 5 bases for J; bases not matched to a gene: 4. The CDR3 runs 13 residues. The CDR3 coding sequence is TGTGCCAGCAGTCCAGGGGGCACGGAGACCCAGTACTTC. Translated, it gives CASSPGGTETQYF.

This clonotype was observed a single time. A read error may explain this, as a much larger clone is one base away. J is TRBJ1-5 and V is TRBV28; 10 bases are shared with TRBD1. The CDR3 totals 15 residues. The trim removed 10 bases at V and 6 bases at J, leaving 12 bases unmatched. CDR1 and CDR2 from the germline V gene are MDHEN and SYDVKM. The CDR3 coding sequence is TGTGCCACCGCCCGGGACAGGGGTGCGCGTCAGCCCCAGCATTTT. This codes for CATARDRGARQPQHF.

V usage is TRBV20-1 and J usage is TRBJ2-7; tentatively, D is TRBD1 (6 bases). Germline V gene lookup returns CDR1 DFQATT and CDR2 SNEGSKA (reference sequence). This CDR3 region has 13 residues. The V and J ends lost 2 bases and 7 bases respectively, with 15 bases between them. The CDR3: CSARFTGFREQYF. The CDR3 region has the DNA TGCAGTGCTAGATTTACAGGGTTTAGGGAGCAGTACTTC.